This T cell receptor beta chain stems from a study of blood T cell repertoires in COVID-19. The CDR3 runs to 14 residues. CDR1 and CDR2 (germline): LGHDT, YNNKEL (reference sequence). Trimming removed 9 bases from V and 1 base from J, with 13 bases in between. Assay: immunoSEQ multiplex PCR; the TCRdb copy retains only in-frame clones and omits some. The sample lists under 150,000 clones, more than 70% occurring once. The genes are TRBV3-1 (or the pseudogene TRBV3-2) and TRBJ1-5; no reliable D call. The receptor was derived from a human donor in a cohort sampled during active COVID-19. Sequenced sample: peripheral blood. The CDR3 reads CASSRSRSNQPQHF. CDR3 nucleotides: TGTGCCAGTTCCCGATCACGGAGCAATCAGCCCCAGCATTTT.